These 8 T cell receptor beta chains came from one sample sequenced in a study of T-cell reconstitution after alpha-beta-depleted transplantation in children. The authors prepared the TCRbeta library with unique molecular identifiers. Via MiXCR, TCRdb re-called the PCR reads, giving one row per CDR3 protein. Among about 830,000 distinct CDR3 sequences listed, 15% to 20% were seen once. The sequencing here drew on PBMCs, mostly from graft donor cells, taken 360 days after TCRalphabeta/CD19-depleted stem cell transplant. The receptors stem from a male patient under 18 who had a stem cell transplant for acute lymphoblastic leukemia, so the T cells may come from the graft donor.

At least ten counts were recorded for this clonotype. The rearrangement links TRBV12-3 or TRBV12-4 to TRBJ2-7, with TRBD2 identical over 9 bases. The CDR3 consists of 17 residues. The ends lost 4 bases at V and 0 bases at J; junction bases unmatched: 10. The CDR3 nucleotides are TGTGCCAGCAGTTCACCGACCACTAGCGGGTTCTCCTACGAGCAGTACTTC. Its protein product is CASSSPTTSGFSYEQYF.

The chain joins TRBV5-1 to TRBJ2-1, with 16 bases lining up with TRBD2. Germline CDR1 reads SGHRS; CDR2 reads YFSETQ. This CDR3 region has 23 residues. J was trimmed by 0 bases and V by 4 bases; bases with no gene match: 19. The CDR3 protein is CASSLPFRGAGLAGGSSYNEQFF. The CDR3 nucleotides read TGCGCCAGCAGCCTTCCGTTTCGTGGGGCGGGACTAGCGGGAGGGAGCTCCTACAATGAGCAGTTCTTC.

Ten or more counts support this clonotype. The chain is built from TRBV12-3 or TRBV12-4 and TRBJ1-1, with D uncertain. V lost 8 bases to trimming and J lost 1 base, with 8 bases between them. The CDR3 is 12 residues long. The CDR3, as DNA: TGTGCCAGCTTGACGGGGAACACTGAAGCTTTCTTT. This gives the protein CASLTGNTEAFF.

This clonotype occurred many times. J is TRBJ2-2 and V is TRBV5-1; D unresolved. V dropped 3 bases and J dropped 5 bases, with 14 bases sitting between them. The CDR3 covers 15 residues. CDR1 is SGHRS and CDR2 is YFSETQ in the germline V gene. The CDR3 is CASSYGSGWTGELFF. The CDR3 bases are TGCGCCAGCAGCTATGGCAGTGGCTGGACCGGGGAGCTGTTTTTT.

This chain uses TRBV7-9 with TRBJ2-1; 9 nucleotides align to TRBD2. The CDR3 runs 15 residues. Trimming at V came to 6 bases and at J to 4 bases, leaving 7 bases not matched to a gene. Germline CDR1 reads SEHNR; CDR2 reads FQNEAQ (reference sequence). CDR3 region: CASSYRLAVYNEQFF. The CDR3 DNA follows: TGTGCCAGCAGTTACAGACTAGCGGTATACAATGAGCAGTTCTTC.

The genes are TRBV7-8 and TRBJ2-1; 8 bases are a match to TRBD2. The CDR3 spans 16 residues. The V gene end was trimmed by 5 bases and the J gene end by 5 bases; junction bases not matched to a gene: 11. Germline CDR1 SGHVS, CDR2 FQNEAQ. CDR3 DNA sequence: TGTGCCAGCAGCACCGAAGCGGGAGCGATCGACAATGAGCAGTTCTTC. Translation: CASSTEAGAIDNEQFF.

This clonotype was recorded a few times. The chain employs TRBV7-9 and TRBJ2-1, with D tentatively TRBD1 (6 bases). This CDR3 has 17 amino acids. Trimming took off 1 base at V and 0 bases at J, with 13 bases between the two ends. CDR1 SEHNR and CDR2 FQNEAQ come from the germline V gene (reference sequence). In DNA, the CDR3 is TGTGCCAGCAGCTTAGTCCAGGGGAAAGGCTCCTACAATGAGCAGTTCTTC. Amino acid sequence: CASSLVQGKGSYNEQFF.

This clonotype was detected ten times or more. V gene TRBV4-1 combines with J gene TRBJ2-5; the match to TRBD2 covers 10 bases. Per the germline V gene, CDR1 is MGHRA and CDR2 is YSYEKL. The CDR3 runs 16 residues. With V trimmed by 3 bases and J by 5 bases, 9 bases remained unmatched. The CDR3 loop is CASSQNSGRMGETQYF. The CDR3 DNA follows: TGCGCCAGCAGCCAGAATAGCGGGAGGATGGGGGAGACCCAGTACTTC.